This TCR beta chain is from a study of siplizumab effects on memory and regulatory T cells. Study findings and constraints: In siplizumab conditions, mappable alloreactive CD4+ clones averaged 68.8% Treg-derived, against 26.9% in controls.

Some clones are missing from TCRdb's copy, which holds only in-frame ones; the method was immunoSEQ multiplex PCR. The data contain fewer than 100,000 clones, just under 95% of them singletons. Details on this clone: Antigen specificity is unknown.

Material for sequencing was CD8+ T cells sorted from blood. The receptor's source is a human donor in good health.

CDR3 loop: CASSLRDSLGGANVLTF. CDR3 coding DNA: TGTGCCAGCAGCCTAAGGGACAGCCTGGGCGGGGCCAACGTCCTGACTTTC. This chain joins TRBV9 and TRBJ2-6; 7 positions match TRBD1. Trimming at V came to 4 bases and at J to 4 bases, leaving 11 bases not matched to a gene. The CDR3 has 17 amino acids. CDR1 and CDR2 from the germline V gene are SGDLS and YYNGEE.